The 28 T cell receptor beta chains reported below all come from one sample, sequenced in a study of tumor-infiltrating lymphocytes in primary liver carcinoma. A constant-region primer served to make TCR beta cDNA from roughly 500 ng total RNA. Three-round nested multiplex PCR performed with slightly modified ARM-PCR produced the TCR beta libraries. The first two PCR rounds, around 10 cycles each, used TRBV1-TRBV30 forward primers and a C-beta reverse primer. TCRdb reprocessed the multiplex PCR reads via MiXCR and lists one record per CDR3 protein. Seen here are around 330,000 distinct CDR3 sequences, 65% observed once, and the top ten hold roughly 8.6%. Unsorted whole blood yielded the blood RNA, and germline DNA was also extracted. The sequencing sample was made of peripheral blood. Receptors were obtained from a man aged 35 to 55 with primary liver carcinoma and hepatitis B virus infection.

This clonotype was found a few times. This may stem from a read error, because a much larger clone lies one nucleotide away. The chain links TRBV11-2 to TRBJ2-6; D unresolved. V shed 0 bases and J shed 4 bases, with 4 bases lying between them. The germline V gene encodes CDR1 SGHAT and CDR2 FQNNGV. CDR3 length: 14 amino acids. The CDR3: CASSLDTGANVLTF. CDR3 DNA: TGTGCCAGCAGCTTAGACACCGGGGCCAACGTCCTGACTTTC.

In DNA, the CDR3 is TGTACCACCCGTCACCGGGGGAGCTCCTACGAGCAGTACTTC. This gives the protein CTTRHRGSSYEQYF. The chain uses TRBV13 and TRBJ2-7; TRBD2 might be the D (6 bases). The CDR3 has 14 residues. CDR1 is PRHDT and CDR2 is FYEKMQ in the germline V gene (reference sequence).

In the case of this clonotype: Because it lacks the conserved phenylalanine or tryptophan at the end, this CDR3 is likely a read error. The V and J genes are TRBV28 and TRBJ2-5; D tentatively fits TRBD1 or TRBD2 (5 bases each). This CDR3 is built from 15 residues. V lost 5 bases to trimming and J lost 3 bases, with 16 bases between them. Looked up from germline, CDR1 is MDHEN and CDR2 is SYDVKM. The CDR3 nucleotides read TGTGCCAGCAGTGCCAGGGAGACCTACAAAGAGACCCAGTACTTA. Its translation: CASSARETYKETQYL.

This sequence joins TRBV19 and TRBJ1-6; 9 bases are a match to TRBD1. V trimming: 5 bases; J trimming: 9 bases; junction bases outside the gene matches: 14. CDR3 length: 17 residues. Germline V CDR1 and CDR2: LNHDA, SQIVND (reference sequence). The CDR3, as DNA: TGTGCCAGTAGTGTCCCGGGACAGGGCCTGCGAATTTCACCCCTCCACTTT. It is translated as CASSVPGQGLRISPLHF.

Details on this clonotype: The final CDR3 position lacks the conserved phenylalanine or tryptophan, pointing to a likely read error. It is unclear where the CDR3 begins or ends on the DNA, so no DNA is shown, and the CDR3 is as TCRdb lists it. The rearrangement joins TRBV5-1 to TRBJ2-5; the tabulated D call, TRBD1, remains unverified against the DNA. The CDR3 numbers 14 amino acids, ends counted. Looked up from germline, CDR1 is SGHRS and CDR2 is YFSETQ. CDR3 sequence: CASSLVQGRKTQYL.

This clonotype was recorded many times. This chain connects TRBV6-6 to TRBJ2-3; perhaps TRBD1 as D (5 bases). CDR1 and CDR2 from the germline V gene are MNHNY and SVGAGI (reference sequence). This CDR3 region has 14 residues. Between the trimmed V and J ends, which lost 8 bases and 2 bases, there was a span of 14 bases. The CDR3 spells CASFEGVNTDTQYF. The CDR3 DNA reads TGTGCCAGCTTTGAAGGGGTGAACACAGATACGCAGTATTTT.

In the case of this clonotype: One end of the junction is discordant with germline, which a read error may explain. V usage is TRBV5-6 and J usage is TRBJ2-3; TRBD2 aligns across 9 bases. Looked up from germline, CDR1 is SGHDT and CDR2 is YYEEEE. This CDR3 is 17 amino acids long. CDR3 coding DNA: TGTGCCAGCAGCTTAAAGCTAGCGGGGAGGGCCGCAGATGCGCAGTATTTT. It is translated as CASSLKLAGRAADAQYF.

The chain is built from TRBV10-3 and TRBJ2-1; 11 bases fit TRBD2. Germline values: CDR1 ENHRY, CDR2 SYGVKD. The V gene end was trimmed by 2 bases and the J gene end by 5 bases; junction bases not matched to a gene: 5. This CDR3 has 16 amino acids. Here the CDR3 reads CAISEPGLAAHNEQFF. The CDR3 bases are TGTGCCATCAGTGAGCCGGGACTAGCGGCGCACAATGAGCAGTTCTTC.

Comments on this clonotype: This may arise from a read error, as a much more abundant clone is one base away. The chain couples TRBV10-3 to TRBJ1-2, with D possibly being TRBD1 (5 bases). With 4 bases removed from V and 4 bases from J, the gap between germline ends came to 19 bases. From germline, CDR1 is ENHRY and CDR2 SYGVKD. The CDR3 is made up of 16 amino acids. CDR3 sequence reads: CAISALPGKGSYGYTF. DNA of the CDR3: TGTGCCATCAGTGCGTTGCCAGGGAAGGGCTCCTATGGCTACACCTTC.

As regards this clonotype: The junction and the germline gene differ at one end; a read error may be behind it. The chain is built from TRBV10-3 and TRBJ2-3, with TRBD1 matching over 7 bases. The CDR3 length is 14 residues. Looked up from germline, CDR1 is ENHRY and CDR2 is SYGVKD. DNA of the CDR3: TGTGCCATCAGTGTCGACAGGGTAAGAGATACGCTGTATTTT. Translating gives CAISVDRVRDTLYF.

This clonotype was seen only a few times. The CDR3 loop reads CASSLYQGRSNQPQHF. The CDR3 DNA sequence: TGTGCCAGCAGCTTGTATCAGGGACGGAGTAATCAGCCCCAGCATTTT. The chain carries TRBV5-5 and TRBJ1-5; D possibly corresponds to TRBD1 (5 bases). This CDR3 region has 16 residues. V gave up 1 base and J gave up 4 bases, with 15 bases separating them. In germline, CDR1 is SGHKS, CDR2 YYEKEE (reference sequence).

This clonotype appeared many times. DNA for the CDR3: TGTGCCAGCAGGTTAGGAGCGGGAGTTGTCTACAATGAGCAGTTCTTC. This sequence encodes CASRLGAGVVYNEQFF. The rearrangement uses TRBV5-4 and TRBJ2-1, with TRBD2 matching over 8 bases. Germline V gene data show CDR1 as SGHNT and CDR2 as YYREEE (reference sequence). The CDR3 runs to 16 residues. The ends lost 5 bases at V and 3 bases at J; junction bases unmatched: 10.

The chain employs TRBV5-6 and TRBJ1-5; 9 bases match TRBD1. Per germline, CDR1 SGHDT and CDR2 YYEEEE. V trimming: 3 bases; J trimming: 4 bases; junction bases outside the gene matches: 2. The length of the CDR3 is 14 residues. The CDR3 loop reads CASSSGTGNQPQHF. CDR3 DNA sequence: TGTGCCAGCAGCTCGGGGACAGGGAATCAGCCCCAGCATTTT.

Concerning this clonotype: This clone may be a read error of a much larger clone one base away. The chain carries TRBV4-1 and TRBJ2-1, with a possible D match to TRBD1 (6 bases). Germline V gene data show CDR1 as MGHRA and CDR2 as YSYEKL. The CDR3 extends over 17 amino acids. CDR3 sequence reads: CASSQVLNQGRVNEPFF. As DNA, the CDR3 is TGCGCCAGCAGCCAAGTCCTAAATCAGGGGCGAGTGAATGAGCCGTTCTTC.

This chain links TRBV5-1 with TRBJ1-1, with no clear D. This CDR3 region has 12 residues. V lost 0 bases, J lost 9 bases, and 9 bases lay in between. Germline V gene sequence: CDR1 SGHRS, CDR2 YFSETQ. As DNA, the CDR3 is TGCGCCAGCAGCTTGGATGCTAATCAAGCTTTCTTT. Translating gives CASSLDANQAFF.

As regards this clonotype: A much larger clone sits a single nucleotide away, making a read error possible. This rearrangement joins TRBV6-2 or TRBV6-3 to TRBJ1-3; D is unclear. The CDR3 runs 14 residues. Germline V CDR1 and CDR2: MNHEY, SVGEGT. Trimming removed 7 bases at V and 0 bases at J, with 10 bases between. CDR3 bases: TGTGCCAGCACCCACTGGCTCTCTGGAAACACCATATATTTT. It is translated as CASTHWLSGNTIYF.

Concerning this clonotype: A single base separates this from a much larger clone, so it may be a read error. This chain links TRBV12-3 or TRBV12-4 with TRBJ1-1; no firm D call. The CDR3 loop spans 15 amino acids. CDR3: CASSLSGGRNNEAFF. DNA of the CDR3: TGTGCCAGCAGTTTAAGTGGCGGCCGCAACAATGAAGCTTTCTTT.

About this clonotype itself: This may come from a read error, since a much larger clone is one base off. The chain links TRBV4-3 to TRBJ2-7; TRBD1 might be the D (6 bases). The CDR3 loop spans 13 amino acids. Trimming pared 5 bases from V and 4 bases from J, leaving 12 bases between. From germline, CDR1 is LGHNA and CDR2 YSLEER. The CDR3 DNA sequence: TGCGCCAGCAGCACCTTCACAGGGTACGAGCAGTACTTC. Its translation is CASSTFTGYEQYF.

Points on this clonotype: Just one base apart from a much larger clone, this may be a read error. The genes are TRBV5-5 and TRBJ1-5; D not resolved. In germline, CDR1 is SGHKS, CDR2 YYEKEE (reference sequence). The CDR3 loop spans 15 amino acids. The CDR3 sequence: CASSFRLDSNQPQLF. CDR3 nucleotide sequence: TGTGCCAGCAGCTTTCGGCTTGATAGCAATCAGCCCCAGCTTTTT.

A note on this clonotype: This may arise from a read error, as a much more abundant clone is one base away. The J gene is TRBJ1-2, the V gene TRBV6-2 or TRBV6-3; D perhaps matches TRBD1 (5 bases). Germline V gene data show CDR1 as MNHEY and CDR2 as SVGEGT. CDR3 length: 18 amino acids. Here the CDR3 reads CAGSPPQGFGTGSDGYTF. CDR3 bases: TGTGCCGGCAGTCCTCCTCAGGGTTTTGGAACCGGGTCGGATGGCTACACCTTC.

In the case of this clonotype: The junction departs from germline at one end; a sequencing error may be responsible. The J gene is TRBJ1-5, the V gene TRBV12-3 or TRBV12-4, with no clear D. The CDR3 loop spans 15 amino acids. The CDR3 sequence is CASSSLVGINQLQHF. The CDR3 DNA sequence: TGTGCCAGCAGCTCATTAGTAGGGATTAATCAGCTCCAGCATTTT.

For this clonotype: The junction departs from germline at one end; a sequencing error may be responsible. The chain joins TRBV10-2 to TRBJ2-7; 8 bases fit TRBD2. The germline V gene has CDR1 WSHSY and CDR2 SAAADI. This CDR3 contains 12 residues. This chain's CDR3 is CASRMAAGEQYF. CDR3 coding DNA: TGCGCCAGCAGAATGGCAGCGGGGGAGCAATACTTC.

In this sample, this clonotype turned up a few times. J is TRBJ2-5 and V is TRBV5-4; 8 nucleotides agree with TRBD1. Per germline, CDR1 SGHNT and CDR2 YYREEE (reference sequence). This CDR3 contains 13 residues. The V and J ends lost 0 bases and 5 bases, in that order; junction bases with no gene match: 0. The CDR3 coding sequence is TGTGCCAGCAGCTTGGACAGGGGGGAGACCCAGTACTTC. The encoded protein is CASSLDRGETQYF. The variable domain in full, completed from reference TRBV5-4 and TRBJ2-5, reads ETGVTQSPTHLIKTRGQQVTLRCSSQSGHNTVSWYQQALGQGPQFIFQYYREEENGRGNFPPRFSGLQFPNYSSELNVNALELDDSALYLCASSLDRGETQYFGPGTRLLVL.

On this clonotype itself: An end of the junction does not agree with germline; a read error may underlie this. This chain uses TRBV4-3 with TRBJ2-7; 10 bases match TRBD2. Germline CDR1 and CDR2: LGHNA and YSLEER. There are 18 residues in the CDR3. The CDR3 DNA is TGCGCCAACAGCCTCCAATGGGGTACTAGCGGGATTTCGCCCGAGCAGTACTTC. The encoded protein is CANSLQWGTSGISPEQYF.

This clonotype appeared a single time. With a much larger clone just one base away, this may be a read error. This chain links TRBV12-3 or TRBV12-4 with TRBJ2-5, with TRBD2 matching over 8 bases. The CDR3 has 14 residues. Trimming took 4 bases from V and 9 from J; bases not matched to a gene: 10. The CDR3 DNA follows: TGTGCCAGCAGTTCTCCTTTAGCGGGGTTGGCCCAGTACTTC. Translation: CASSSPLAGLAQYF.

The sample holds a few counts of this clonotype. A much larger clone sits a single nucleotide away, making a read error possible. The DNA of the CDR3 is TGCGCCAGCGGCGCATCGGCCGGGAGGGGCACCGGGGAGCTGTTTTTT. Its translation: CASGASAGRGTGELFF. This sequence joins TRBV4-3 and TRBJ2-2; 8 bases are a match to TRBD2. This CDR3 has 16 residues. J lost 4 bases, V lost 8 bases, and 12 bases had no gene match. From germline, CDR1 is LGHNA and CDR2 YSLEER.

Of note for this clonotype: A much larger clone differs by one base, so this may be a read error. The chain uses TRBV10-3 and TRBJ2-1; TRBD1 might be the D (6 bases). The CDR3 loop spans 15 amino acids. The V gene's germline CDR1 is ENHRY and CDR2 SYGVKD. Trimming left V 9 bases short and J 9 bases short, with 24 bases between. CDR3 bases: TGTGCCATACGAACCCGCTCCGGGGCGGACAGTGAGCAGTTCTTC. It codes for CAIRTRSGADSEQFF.

Comment on this clonotype: At one boundary the junction diverges from the germline segment, which might be a read error. The CDR3 spells CASSPTSGRSDTEYF. CDR3 in DNA: TGTGCCAGCAGCCCGACTAGCGGGAGGTCGGATACGGAGTATTTT. This chain connects TRBV7-8 to TRBJ2-3, with 13 bases aligning to TRBD2. This CDR3 spans 15 amino acids. CDR1 SGHVS and CDR2 FQNEAQ come from the germline V gene.